This T cell receptor beta chain emerged from a study of control samples from healthy donors and cancer patients (dated by TCRdb to the early 2020s). Library generation was performed with the immunoSEQ multiplex PCR assay. Drawn from immuneACCESS, this table holds only the in-frame rearrangements with V and J called that TCRdb kept. Clones are partly lost; checked studies trace under half to an unresolved V gene and leave the rest unexplained. The sample table contains about 89,000 clones; only one count was recorded for about 85% of them. The ten largest clonotypes hold 2% to 2.5% of the sample. Notes on this clone: It has no known antigen specificity. No much larger clonotype is one base removed from it; base qualities were not supplied.

The CDR3 runs 15 amino acids, cysteine and phenylalanine included. CDR3 DNA is the only sequence kept; it has 45 bases, read in frame from the first base. CDR1 LNHNV and CDR2 YYDKDF are derived from the germline V gene (reference sequence). Trimming takes 6 bases off V and 1 base off J; junction bases not matched to a gene: 5. This receptor was identified in a woman aged 40 to 55 in good health. What was sequenced was blood. The V and J segments used are TRBV15 and TRBJ2-4, with 8 bases matching TRBD2. The CDR3 protein sequence reads: CATSPGGPAKNIQYF. The bases are TGTGCCACCAGTCCGGGGGGGCCGGCCAAAAACATTCAGTACTTC.